The 24 T cell receptor beta chains below all came from one sample that was sequenced in a study of blood T cell repertoires in COVID-19. The data were produced by immunoSEQ multiplex PCR, yet TCRdb's version contains in-frame clones alone and is incomplete. This sample yields roughly 35,000 clones, of which 70% to 90% are seen a single time; 15% to 20% belongs to the top ten. The sequenced material came from peripheral blood. These receptors all come from a man in his 70s with acute or convalescent COVID-19.

V usage is TRBV7-2 and J usage is TRBJ1-5; D unclear. The V and J ends lost 5 bases and 4 bases respectively, with 12 bases between them. Germline CDR1 and CDR2: SGHTA and FQGNSA. CDR3 length equals 14 residues. The chain's CDR3 is CASSPGSKNQPQHF. The CDR3 DNA sequence: TGTGCCAGCAGCCCGGGGTCGAAGAATCAGCCCCAGCATTTT.

The V call is TRBV2, the J call TRBJ1-3, with D unclear. This CDR3 is 15 amino acids long. Germline CDR1 reads SNHLY; CDR2 reads FYNNEI. Trimming took off 4 bases at V and 8 bases at J, with 18 bases between the two ends. Here the CDR3 reads CASSALGGERDTIYF. The CDR3 nucleotides are TGTGCCAGCAGTGCCCTGGGTGGGGAGAGAGACACCATATATTTT.

The chain joins TRBV11-1 to TRBJ1-2; a possible D gene is TRBD1 (6 bases). Germline CDR1 is SGHAT and CDR2 is FQDESV (reference sequence). This CDR3 is 14 amino acids long. The V gene lost 5 bases and the J gene lost 4 bases, with 14 bases spanning the gap. This CDR3 reads CASSLLQGTYGYTF. CDR3 DNA sequence: TGTGCCAGCAGCCTCCTACAGGGAACCTATGGCTACACCTTC.

J is TRBJ1-5 and V is TRBV28; possible D gene TRBD1, 5 bases. V lost 6 bases, J lost 4 bases, and 31 bases lay in between. This CDR3 is 20 amino acids long. CDR1 is MDHEN, CDR2 SYDVKM, per germline. Here the CDR3 reads CASSRPLGGSIAQLNQPQHF. The CDR3 coding sequence is TGTGCCAGCAGCCGACCTTTGGGGGGAAGCATAGCTCAACTTAATCAGCCCCAGCATTTT.

This sequence joins TRBV7-3 and TRBJ2-3; weak D call: TRBD2 (7 bases). This CDR3 is built from 17 residues. From germline, CDR1 is SGHTA and CDR2 FQGTGA. V gave up 0 bases and J gave up 4 bases, with 17 bases separating them. The CDR3 is CASSLTGGAEWADTQYF. For the CDR3, the DNA is TGTGCCAGCAGCTTAACAGGGGGGGCCGAATGGGCAGATACGCAGTATTTT.

The chain links TRBV4-3 to TRBJ2-2, with D unresolved. V lost 0 bases and J lost 7, with 9 bases in between. Germline CDR1 is LGHNA and CDR2 is YSLEER. This CDR3 region has 14 residues. The CDR3 DNA reads as TGCGCCAGCAGCCAAGATTGGAGTTTCGGGGAGCTGTTTTTT. It encodes CASSQDWSFGELFF.

The chain uses TRBV20-1 and TRBJ2-7, with D tentatively TRBD1 (6 bases). CDR1 DFQATT and CDR2 SNEGSKA come from the germline V gene (reference sequence). There are 12 residues in the CDR3. V was trimmed by 3 bases and J by 6 bases, leaving 12 bases between them. The CDR3 DNA reads as TGCAGTGCTAGTTCCACAGGGAGCGAGCAGTACTTC. Translation gives CSASSTGSEQYF.

The count of this clone is one. The V gene is TRBV7-2, the J gene TRBJ1-4; D call uncertain. The CDR3 totals 15 residues. Trimming cost V 5 bases and J 8 bases, with 18 bases left between them. The germline CDR1 and CDR2 sequences are SGHTA and FQGNSA. CDR3 loop: CASSMRRQTLEKLFF. For the CDR3, the DNA is TGTGCCAGCAGCATGAGGCGTCAGACTCTAGAAAAACTGTTTTTT.

The chain couples TRBV5-4 to TRBJ1-1; D is unclear. The CDR3 has 15 residues. Germline CDR1 and CDR2: SGHNT and YYREEE (reference sequence). Trimming took off 6 bases at V and 1 base at J, with 16 bases between the two ends. For the CDR3, the DNA is TGTGCCAGCACCTCACCTTCGAGGGAGAACACTGAAGCTTTCTTT. Amino acids: CASTSPSRENTEAFF.

Only a few counts were recorded for this clone. The rearrangement joins TRBV18 to TRBJ2-7; tentatively, D is TRBD2 (5 bases). This CDR3 region has 13 residues. Trimming pared 3 bases from V and 7 bases from J, leaving 13 bases between. CDR1 and CDR2 (germline): KGHSH, LQKENI. This CDR3 reads CASSPEAREEQYF. DNA for the CDR3: TGTGCCAGCTCACCTGAAGCACGGGAAGAGCAGTACTTC.

The V gene is TRBV29-1, the J gene TRBJ1-5; 9 bases line up with TRBD1. The CDR3 totals 13 residues. Trimming removed 7 bases from V and 2 bases from J; junction bases left unmatched: 3. Germline-derived CDR1 and CDR2 are SQVTM and ANQGSEA. The CDR3 DNA reads as TGCAGCGGGGGACAGGGCGGCAATCAGCCCCAGCATTTT. Amino acids: CSGGQGGNQPQHF.

The chain employs TRBV18 and TRBJ1-3; D call uncertain. Germline CDR1 KGHSH, CDR2 LQKENI. The CDR3 sequence is 12 residues long. Trimming shortened V by 3 bases and J by 8 bases, and 8 bases separated the two germline ends. CDR3: CASSPLGYTIYF. CDR3 DNA: TGTGCCAGCTCACCGTTGGGCTACACCATATATTTT.

The V call is TRBV5-5, the J call TRBJ1-2, with 7 positions matching TRBD1. CDR1 and CDR2 from the germline V gene are SGHKS and YYEKEE (reference sequence). This CDR3 has 13 residues. V shed 4 bases and J 4 bases; nucleotides not matched to a gene: 4. CDR3 loop: CASSLRDSYGYTF. CDR3 DNA: TGTGCCAGCAGCCTCCGGGACAGCTATGGCTACACCTTC.

V and J are TRBV7-9 and TRBJ2-1, with 9 positions matching TRBD1. The CDR3 consists of 17 residues. The trim removed 3 bases at V and 2 bases at J, leaving 8 bases unmatched. Per germline, CDR1 SEHNR and CDR2 FQNEAQ (reference sequence). The CDR3, as DNA: TGTGCCAGCAGCTTCTTGGGGGGGACAGGGACCTACAATGAGCAGTTCTTC. This encodes CASSFLGGTGTYNEQFF. Complete variable domain (other parts from reference TRBV7-9 and TRBJ2-1): DTGVSQNPRHKITKRGQNVTFRCDPISEHNRLYWYRQTLGQGPEFLTYFQNEAQLEKSRLLSDRFSAERPKGSFSTLEIQRTEQGDSAMYLCASSFLGGTGTYNEQFFGPGTRLTVL.

J is TRBJ1-2 and V is TRBV5-1; D is possibly TRBD1 (6 bases). CDR1 and CDR2 (germline): SGHRS, YFSETQ. Trimming took 0 bases from V and 8 from J, leaving 14 bases between them. The CDR3 covers 14 residues. CDR3 nucleotides: TGCGCCAGCAGCTTGGATCAGGGGCTTTACGGCTACACCTTC. Protein product: CASSLDQGLYGYTF.

The chain employs TRBV7-3 and TRBJ2-5, with 7 bases matching TRBD1. The V gene's germline CDR1 is SGHTA and CDR2 FQGTGA. V shed 2 bases and J 2 bases; nucleotides not matched to a gene: 5. This CDR3 has 15 residues. In nucleotides, the CDR3 is TGTGCCAGCAGCTTACAAGGGACAGAGCAAGAGACCCAGTACTTC. Its translation is CASSLQGTEQETQYF. The whole variable domain, remainder taken from reference TRBV7-3 and TRBJ2-5, is GAGVSQTPSNKVTEKGKYVELRCDPISGHTALYWYRQSLGQGPEFLIYFQGTGAADDSGLPNDRFFAVRPEGSVSTLKIQRTERGDSAVYLCASSLQGTEQETQYFGPGTRLLVL.

In DNA form, the CDR3 reads TGTGCCAGTAGTATGGGCGGGAGGGCCACCGGGGAGCTGTTTTTT. Its protein product is CASSMGGRATGELFF. The gene calls are TRBV19 and TRBJ2-2, with TRBD2 matching 9 bases. Trimming cost V 3 bases and J 4 bases; bases outside gene matches: 3. The CDR3 contains 15 residues. Per germline, CDR1 LNHDA and CDR2 SQIVND (reference sequence).

This sequence joins TRBV6-2 or TRBV6-3 and TRBJ2-1; a weak D match, TRBD1 (5 bases). The CDR3 runs to 17 residues. V lost 0 bases and J lost 2, with 14 bases in between. CDR1 MNHEY and CDR2 SVGEGT come from the germline V gene. The CDR3 region is CASSYSKGQPTYNEQFF. DNA of the CDR3: TGTGCCAGCAGTTACTCGAAGGGGCAACCTACCTACAATGAGCAGTTCTTC.

The chain has TRBV6-2 or TRBV6-3 and TRBJ2-1; maybe TRBD2 (6 bases). V was cut by 4 bases and J by 4 bases, with 11 bases left in between. The CDR3 contains 14 residues. The germline gives CDR1 MNHEY, CDR2 SVGEGT. This chain's CDR3 is CASSFQDYYNEQFF. CDR3 sequence (DNA): TGTGCCAGCAGTTTCCAGGACTATTACAATGAGCAGTTCTTC.

This clone was recorded once. The chain employs TRBV5-4 and TRBJ1-3; 9 bases align to TRBD1. V gave up 0 bases and J gave up 0 bases; unmatched junction bases: 1. The CDR3 consists of 16 residues. In germline, CDR1 is SGHNT, CDR2 YYREEE (reference sequence). CDR3 region: CASSLGTGASGNTIYF. The CDR3 DNA is TGTGCCAGCAGCTTGGGGACAGGGGCCTCTGGAAACACCATATATTTT.

V usage is TRBV24-1 and J usage is TRBJ2-2, with a weak D call TRBD1 (5 bases). Germline CDR1 KGHDR, CDR2 SFDVKD. V lost 4 bases and J 9 bases, leaving 11 bases between the germline ends. The CDR3 loop spans 13 amino acids. The CDR3 region is CATSDPGSRELFF. For the CDR3, the DNA is TGTGCCACCAGTGACCCAGGGTCGAGGGAGCTGTTTTTT.

Written as DNA, the CDR3 is TGTGCCAGTAGTATGAGGGAAGCGGGAGGCCACTACGAGCAGTACTTC. Translated: CASSMREAGGHYEQYF. V usage is TRBV19 and J usage is TRBJ2-7, with 9 bases that match TRBD2. The CDR3 sequence is 16 residues long. Germline-derived CDR1 and CDR2 are LNHDA and SQIVND (reference sequence). The V and J ends lost 3 bases and 3 bases, in that order; junction bases with no gene match: 9.

The J gene is TRBJ1-4, the V gene TRBV6-5; TRBD1 might be the D (5 bases). The CDR3 loop spans 15 amino acids. V lost 2 bases and J lost 0, with 7 bases in between. CDR1 and CDR2 (germline): MNHEY, SVGAGI. The CDR3 region is CASSYDSATNEKLFF. In nucleotides, the CDR3 is TGTGCCAGCAGTTACGACAGCGCAACTAATGAAAAACTGTTTTTT.

This sequence joins TRBV24-1 and TRBJ1-4; D remains ambiguous. CDR1 is KGHDR and CDR2 is SFDVKD in the germline V gene. V was clipped by 7 bases and J by 0 bases, with 14 bases between them. CDR3 length: 16 residues. The CDR3: CATRPRGRATNEKLFF. CDR3 DNA: TGTGCCACCAGACCCCGGGGTCGGGCAACTAATGAAAAACTGTTTTTT.